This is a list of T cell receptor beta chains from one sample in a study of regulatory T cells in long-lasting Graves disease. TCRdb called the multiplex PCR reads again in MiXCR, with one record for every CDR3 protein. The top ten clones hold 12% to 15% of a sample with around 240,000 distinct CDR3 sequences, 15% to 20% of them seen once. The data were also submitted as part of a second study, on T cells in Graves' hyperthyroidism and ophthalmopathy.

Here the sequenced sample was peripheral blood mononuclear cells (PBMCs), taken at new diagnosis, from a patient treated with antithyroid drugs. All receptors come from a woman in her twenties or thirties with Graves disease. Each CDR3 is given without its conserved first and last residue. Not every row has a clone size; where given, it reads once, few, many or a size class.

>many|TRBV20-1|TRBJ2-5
SASAAPKETQY
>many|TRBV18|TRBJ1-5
ASSPDAGPQPQH
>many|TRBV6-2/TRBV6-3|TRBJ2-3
ASSWGGGANADTQY
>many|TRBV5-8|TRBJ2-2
ASSRTVLGELF
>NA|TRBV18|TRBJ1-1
ASSRGQGAGTEAF
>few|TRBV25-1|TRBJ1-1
ASSHLGTEAF
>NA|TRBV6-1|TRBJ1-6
ASSEYAPSSYNSPLH
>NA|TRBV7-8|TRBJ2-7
ASSSPVGAYYEQY
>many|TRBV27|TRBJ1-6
ASSLEGLGRSPLH
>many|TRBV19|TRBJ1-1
ASSRGTDTEAF
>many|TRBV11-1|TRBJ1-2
ASSFGQDYGYT
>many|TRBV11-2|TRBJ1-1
ASSLIGTRNTEAF
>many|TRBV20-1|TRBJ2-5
SARTVPGGDRLETQY
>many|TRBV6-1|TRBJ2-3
ASSQQASGVTDTQY
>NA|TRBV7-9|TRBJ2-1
ASRGTSGSSYNEQF
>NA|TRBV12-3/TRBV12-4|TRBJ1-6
ASSSLGGRSYH
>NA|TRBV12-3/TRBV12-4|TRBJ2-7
ASSFSRTYEQY
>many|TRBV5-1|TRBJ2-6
ASSLGAGTGTSGANVLT
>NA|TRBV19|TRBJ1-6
ASKVGSNSYNSPLH
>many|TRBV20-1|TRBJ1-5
SARDMENQPQH
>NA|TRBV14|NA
ASSPLAGPGETQY
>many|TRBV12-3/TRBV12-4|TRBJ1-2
ASSFRRASYGYT
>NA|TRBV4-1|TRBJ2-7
ASSQGGPRQGGYEQY
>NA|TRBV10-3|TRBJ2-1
AIAMGLAADNEQF
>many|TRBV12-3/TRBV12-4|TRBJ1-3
ASSVLGNTIY
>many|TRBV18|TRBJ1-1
ASSRQGDEAF
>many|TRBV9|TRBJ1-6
ASSPDLRGDSPLH
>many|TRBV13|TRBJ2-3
ASSSFTDTQY
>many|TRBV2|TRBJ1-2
ASAGTGYGYT
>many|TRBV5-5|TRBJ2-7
ASSLEGFDEQY
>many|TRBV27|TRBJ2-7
ASSWGSSYEQY
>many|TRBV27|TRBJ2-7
ASKGAYEQY
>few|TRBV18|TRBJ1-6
ASSQGPFQGNSPLH
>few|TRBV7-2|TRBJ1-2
ASSRVGDTNYGYT
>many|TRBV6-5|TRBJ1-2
ASSYARRTGDGYT
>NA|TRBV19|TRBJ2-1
ASSMLRLNNEQF
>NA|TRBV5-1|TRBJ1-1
ASSLGGTYTTEAF
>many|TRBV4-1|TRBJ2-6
ASSQGEGPSGANVLT
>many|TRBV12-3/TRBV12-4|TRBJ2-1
ASSFEVGGYNEQF
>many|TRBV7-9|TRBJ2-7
ASSHYGTGGGPTHEQY
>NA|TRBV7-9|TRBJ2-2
ASSYLATGELF
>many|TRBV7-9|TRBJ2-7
ASSLGTAPSEQY
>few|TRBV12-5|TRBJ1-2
ASGLTGGSSGSGYT
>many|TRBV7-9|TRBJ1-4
ASSHPGVNEKLF
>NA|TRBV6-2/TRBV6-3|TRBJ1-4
ASSYSIGGGEATNEKLF
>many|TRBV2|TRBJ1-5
ASSEPGTGGGQPQH
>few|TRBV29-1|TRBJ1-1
SVTTGNTEAF
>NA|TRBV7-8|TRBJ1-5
ASAGRDRQGQPQH
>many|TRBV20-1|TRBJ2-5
SARDGVWGAETQY
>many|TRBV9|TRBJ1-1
ASSVGWGTEAF
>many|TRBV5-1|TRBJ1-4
ASSLDRVSAAFNEKLF
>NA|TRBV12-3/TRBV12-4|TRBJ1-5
ASSHLDRVLNSNQPQH
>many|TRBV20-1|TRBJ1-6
SARGRDRGPNSPLH
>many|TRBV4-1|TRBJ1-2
ASSQEQSGTGRSYGYT
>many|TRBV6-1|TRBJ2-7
ASRGEGYSEQY
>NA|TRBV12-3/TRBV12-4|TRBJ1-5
ASKPSLSRPQH